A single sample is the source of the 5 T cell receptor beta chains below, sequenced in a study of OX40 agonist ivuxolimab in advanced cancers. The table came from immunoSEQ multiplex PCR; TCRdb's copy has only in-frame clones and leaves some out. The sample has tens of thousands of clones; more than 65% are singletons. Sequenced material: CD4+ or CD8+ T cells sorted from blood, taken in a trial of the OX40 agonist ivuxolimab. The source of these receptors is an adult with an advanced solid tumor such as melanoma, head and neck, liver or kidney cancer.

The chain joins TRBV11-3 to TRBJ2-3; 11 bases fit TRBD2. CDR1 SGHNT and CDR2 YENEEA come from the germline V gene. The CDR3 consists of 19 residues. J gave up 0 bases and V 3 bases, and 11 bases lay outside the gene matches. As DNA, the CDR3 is TGTGCCAGCAGCTTGTCTAGCGGGGGGCCGACGGATAGCACAGATACGCAGTATTTT. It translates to CASSLSSGGPTDSTDTQYF. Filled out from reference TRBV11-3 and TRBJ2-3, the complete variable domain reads EAGVVQSPRYKIIEKKQPVAFWCNPISGHNTLYWYLQNLGQGPELLIRYENEEAVDDSQLPKDRFSAERLKGVDSTLKIQPAELGDSAVYLCASSLSSGGPTDSTDTQYFGPGTRLTVL.

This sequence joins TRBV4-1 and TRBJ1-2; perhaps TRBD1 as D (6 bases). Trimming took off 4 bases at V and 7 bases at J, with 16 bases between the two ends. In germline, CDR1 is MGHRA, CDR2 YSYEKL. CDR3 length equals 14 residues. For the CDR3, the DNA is TGCGCCAGCAGCCTGGATGACAGGATTACTGGCTACACCTTC. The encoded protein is CASSLDDRITGYTF.

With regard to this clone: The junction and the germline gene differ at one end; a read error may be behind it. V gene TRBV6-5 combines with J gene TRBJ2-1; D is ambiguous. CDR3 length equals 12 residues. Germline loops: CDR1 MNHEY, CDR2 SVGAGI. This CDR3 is CASSDSHNEQFF. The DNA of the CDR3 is TGTGCCAGCAGTGACTCTCACAATGAGCAGTTCTTC.

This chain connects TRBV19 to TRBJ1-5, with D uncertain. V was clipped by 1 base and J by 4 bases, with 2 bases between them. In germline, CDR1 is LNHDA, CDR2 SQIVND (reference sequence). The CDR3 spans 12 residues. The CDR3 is CASSIGNQPQHF. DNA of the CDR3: TGTGCCAGTAGTATAGGAAATCAGCCCCAGCATTTT.

CDR3 sequence reads: CASSLGWETQYF. CDR3 nucleotide sequence: TGTGCCAGCAGCTTAGGTTGGGAGACCCAGTACTTC. V and J are TRBV11-2 and TRBJ2-5; the D is unclear. The V end lost 1 base, the J end lost 5 bases, and 5 bases lay between the germline ends. CDR3 length equals 12 residues. Germline-derived CDR1 and CDR2 are SGHAT and FQNNGV.